This T cell receptor beta chain was retrieved from a study of cytotoxic CD8 clonotypes in ibrutinib-treated CLL. CDR3 length equals 12 residues. The V and J ends lost 6 bases and 9 bases respectively, with 12 bases between them. Germline V CDR1 and CDR2: KGHSH, LQKENI. In regard to this clone: The antigen is not known.

The assay was immunoSEQ multiplex PCR, and TCRdb's table has in-frame clones only and misses some. Seen here are some 80,000 clones, roughly 77% observed once, and the top ten hold about 4.4%. Overall study findings and caveats: The study sampled sustained-remission and progressing patients at different times. Ibrutinib response saw clonality rise, and progression saw it return toward baseline.

The sequenced sample was PBMCs, obtained after 12 months of ibrutinib treatment. This TCR was sampled from a human donor with chronic lymphocytic leukemia. The chain employs TRBV18 and TRBJ1-5; TRBD1 might be the D (6 bases). The CDR3, as DNA: TGTGCCAGCTCGCCAGGGGATCCGCCCCAGCATTTT. This codes for CASSPGDPPQHF.